This T cell receptor (beta chain) was captured in a study of T-cell memory formation after mild COVID-19. CDR3 length: 15 amino acids. Germline-derived CDR1 and CDR2 are SGDLS and YYNGEE. V trimming: 5 bases; J trimming: 0 bases; junction bases outside the gene matches: 5. This clonotype was recorded at least ten times. TCRdb itself ran the 5' RACE reads through MiXCR, one entry per CDR3 protein. This table holds around 65,000 distinct CDR3 sequences, 9.3% found once. V and J are TRBV9 and TRBJ2-3; TRBD2 matches 8 bases. This sequence originates from a man between 18 and 35 years old who had mild COVID-19 (a few samples of this study predate the infection). Cell type and time point are not known. Sequencing was done on a sample of PBMCs or a T cell subset sorted from them (not recorded which). CDR3 nucleotides: TGTGCCAGCAGGGCTACTAGCGGAAGCACAGATACGCAGTATTTT. Amino acid sequence: CASRATSGSTDTQYF.